Here is one T cell receptor beta chain with its context. This entry is derived from a study of blood T cell repertoires in COVID-19. Sequencing used immunoSEQ multiplex PCR; TCRdb keeps in-frame clones, though not all of them. This sample carries under 300,000 clones, around 90% of them seen once, and the ten largest clones take 2.2%. CDR1 is SNHLY, CDR2 FYNNEI, per germline. The V and J ends lost 6 bases and 6 bases respectively, with 17 bases between them. The CDR3 covers 14 residues. The source material was peripheral blood. The sequence derives from a man between 45 and 60 years old with acute or convalescent COVID-19. The chain uses TRBV2 and TRBJ1-1; D unclear. The CDR3 coding sequence is TGTGCCAGCAGGGGTTCCCAGGTCCCCCCTGAAGCTTTCTTT. It translates to CASRGSQVPPEAFF.